Reported below is one T cell receptor beta chain. The CDR3 sequence is 15 residues long. Trimming stripped 6 bases from V and 2 bases from J, with 14 bases between. Germline V gene lookup returns CDR1 MNHEY and CDR2 SVGAGI. The method was immunoSEQ multiplex PCR; TCRdb's version includes in-frame clones alone and lacks a portion of them. Among about 120,000 clones listed, about 85% were seen once. The data stem from a study of blood T cell repertoires in COVID-19. This rearrangement joins TRBV6-5 to TRBJ1-3; maybe TRBD1 (5 bases). The clonotype comes from a man older than 75 with acute or convalescent COVID-19. Sequenced sample: peripheral blood. For the CDR3, the DNA is TGTGCCAGCAGAGACCTCGGACAAGCTGGAAACACCATATATTTT. Residues: CASRDLGQAGNTIYF.